A single sample is the source of the 21 T cell receptor beta chains below, sequenced in a study of shared clonotypes between healthy human individuals (dated by TCRdb to the early 2020s). The method was the immunoSEQ multiplex PCR assay. TCRdb provides this immuneACCESS table in a form limited to in-frame rearrangements. Some clones are lacking; in checked studies, under half of them reflect an unresolved V gene, and why the rest are absent is not known. Present in this sample are roughly 500,000 clones, almost 97% of which were seen just once. The ten largest account for approximately 0.06% of the sample. The sequenced material came from naive CD4+ T cells sorted from blood. The cell subset or site label, as the study defines it: CD45RA+ positively selected. The receptors originated from a woman between 25 and 40 years old in good health.

V is TRBV5-6 and J is TRBJ2-3; 14 bases align to TRBD2. The CDR3 runs to 17 residues. J gave up 4 bases and V 4 bases, and 8 bases lay outside the gene matches. Germline loops: CDR1 SGHDT, CDR2 YYEEEE. The CDR3 here is CASSPGGLAGVADTQYF. In nucleotides, the CDR3 is TGTGCCAGCAGCCCGGGGGGACTAGCGGGAGTGGCAGATACGCAGTATTTT.

Written as DNA, the CDR3 is TGCGCCAGCAGCTTGGCCCGCGGACACTACAATGAGCAGTTCTTC. As protein: CASSLARGHYNEQFF. V usage is TRBV5-1 and J usage is TRBJ2-1; weak D call: TRBD1 (5 bases). V shed 0 bases and J shed 3 bases, with 10 bases lying between them. Per the germline V gene, CDR1 is SGHRS and CDR2 is YFSETQ. The CDR3 runs 15 residues.

CDR3 sequence reads: CASRPGTGVYEQYF. The CDR3 DNA follows: TGTGCCAGCAGACCCGGGACAGGGGTCTACGAGCAGTACTTC. The V call is TRBV6-6, the J call TRBJ2-7; 10 bases fit TRBD1. The V and J ends lost 6 bases and 3 bases, in that order; junction bases with no gene match: 5. The CDR3 spans 14 residues. Germline V CDR1 and CDR2: MNHNY, SVGAGI (reference sequence).

This chain connects TRBV6-5 to TRBJ1-2, with D possibly TRBD1 on 6 matching bases. The germline V gene encodes CDR1 MNHEY and CDR2 SVGAGI. This CDR3 is built from 13 residues. V was shortened by 6 bases and J by 8 bases, with 16 bases between the two germline ends. This CDR3 is CASREGGDVGYTF. Written as DNA, the CDR3 is TGTGCCAGCAGGGAAGGGGGGGATGTCGGCTACACCTTC.

This clone was seen just once. J is TRBJ1-3 and V is TRBV4-1, with unresolved D. The CDR3 extends over 15 amino acids. Germline CDR1 MGHRA, CDR2 YSYEKL. The V end was cut by 3 bases, the J end by 0 bases, with 9 bases between. CDR3 sequence: CASSQEFHSGNTIYF. The CDR3 DNA follows: TGCGCCAGCAGCCAGGAATTTCACTCTGGAAACACCATATATTTT.

The genes are TRBV5-1 and TRBJ2-3; 10 bases are a match to TRBD2. Trimming at V came to 0 bases and at J to 6 bases, leaving 1 base not matched to a gene. Germline lookup yields CDR1 SGHRS and CDR2 YFSETQ. This CDR3 spans 14 amino acids. CDR3 region: CASSLGTSGDTQYF. As DNA, the CDR3 is TGCGCCAGCAGCTTGGGGACTAGCGGCGATACGCAGTATTTT. The full variable domain, with the rest looked up from reference TRBV5-1 and TRBJ2-3, is KAGVTQTPRYLIKTRGQQVTLSCSPISGHRSVSWYQQTPGQGLQFLFEYFSETQRNKGNFPGRFSGRQFSNSRSEMNVSTLELGDSALYLCASSLGTSGDTQYFGPGTRLTVL.

The gene calls are TRBV28 and TRBJ1-4; D gene uncertain. Germline assignment: CDR1 MDHEN and CDR2 SYDVKM. CDR3 length: 16 amino acids. The V gene lost 4 bases and the J gene lost 8 bases, with 20 bases spanning the gap. CDR3 nucleotides: TGTGCCAGCAGTTCTCAATCAATTGGACCGGGAGAAAAACTGTTTTTT. Its translation is CASSSQSIGPGEKLFF.

V and J are TRBV30 and TRBJ2-2, with D perhaps TRBD2 (6 bases). Between the trimmed V and J ends, which lost 1 base and 6 bases, there was a span of 9 bases. The CDR3 is 13 residues long. Looked up from germline, CDR1 is GTSNPN and CDR2 is SVGIG (reference sequence). The CDR3 here is CAWSGRVPGELFF. The DNA for the CDR3 is TGTGCCTGGAGTGGGAGGGTTCCCGGGGAGCTGTTTTTT.

This clone was detected once. The V call is TRBV27, the J call TRBJ2-7; no clear D. Trimming took off 0 bases at V and 2 bases at J, with 11 bases between the two ends. Germline CDR1 is MNHEY and CDR2 is SMNVEV (reference sequence). The CDR3 is 15 residues long. CDR3 DNA: TGTGCCAGCAGTTTATCGAGCCGGGCTGCCTACGAGCAGTACTTC. Its translation is CASSLSSRAAYEQYF.

CDR3 in DNA: TGTGCCAGCAGCTTAGCGCTAGGATATGGCTACACCTTC. Residues: CASSLALGYGYTF. The V and J genes are TRBV7-3 and TRBJ1-2; D gene ambiguous. Germline CDR1 is SGHTA and CDR2 is FQGTGA. This CDR3 spans 13 amino acids. V was clipped by 2 bases and J by 5 bases, with 9 bases between them. Looking up the rest from reference TRBV7-3 and TRBJ1-2 gives the full variable domain: GAGVSQTPSNKVTEKGKYVELRCDPISGHTALYWYRQSLGQGPEFLIYFQGTGAADDSGLPNDRFFAVRPEGSVSTLKIQRTERGDSAVYLCASSLALGYGYTFGSGTRLTVV.

This clone was detected a few times. An end of the junction differs from the germline gene, which may be a read error. This chain uses TRBV11-2 with TRBJ2-7; 10 bases map to TRBD2. CDR3 length: 12 amino acids. The V gene's germline CDR1 is SGHAT and CDR2 FQNNGV. The CDR3 coding sequence is TGTGCCAGTGGGACTAGCGTTATCAGCGGAACTTTC. This gives the protein CASGTSVISGTF.

In DNA, the CDR3 is TGTGCCAGCTCACCACCCGGGACAGGGGGCGGCTACGAGCAGTACTTC. Amino acid sequence: CASSPPGTGGGYEQYF. The gene calls are TRBV18 and TRBJ2-7, with 12 bases that match TRBD1. After removal of 0 bases from V and 3 bases from J, the junction contained 3 bases not matched to a gene. The germline CDR1 and CDR2 sequences are KGHSH and LQKENI. This CDR3 is 16 amino acids long.

The rearrangement joins TRBV28 to TRBJ1-4; D is undetermined. The germline gives CDR1 MDHEN, CDR2 SYDVKM. V dropped 5 bases and J dropped 6 bases, with 7 bases sitting between them. CDR3 length: 12 amino acids. CDR3 protein: CASSDPYEKLFF. The DNA of the CDR3 is TGTGCCAGCAGTGACCCTTATGAAAAACTGTTTTTT.

Comments on this clone: One junction end does not reproduce the germline sequence, and a read error may be involved. V gene TRBV2 combines with J gene TRBJ2-7; no definite D call. Germline assignment: CDR1 SNHLY and CDR2 FYNNEI. CDR3 length: 13 amino acids. The CDR3 DNA follows: TGTGCCAGCAGTGAAGGACAAAGCTACGAGCCGGGCTTC. Translating gives CASSEGQSYEPGF.

Only one count was recorded for this clone. The chain is built from TRBV28 and TRBJ2-5; 7 bases agree with TRBD1. There are 16 residues in the CDR3. V dropped 5 bases and J dropped 3; count of bases not matched to a gene: 12. Germline-derived CDR1 and CDR2 are MDHEN and SYDVKM. As DNA, the CDR3 is TGTGCCAGCAGTATTACCCCTGGACAGGCAAAAGAGACCCAGTACTTC. Protein sequence: CASSITPGQAKETQYF.

This clone was detected only once. The J gene is TRBJ1-4, the V gene TRBV5-1; 9 bases align to TRBD1. CDR1 and CDR2 (germline): SGHRS, YFSETQ. V gave up 5 bases and J gave up 0 bases; unmatched junction bases: 5. The length of the CDR3 is 16 residues. CDR3 DNA sequence: TGCGCCAGCAGACCAGGACAGGGGCCAACTAATGAAAAACTGTTTTTT. Its protein product is CASRPGQGPTNEKLFF.

The chain combines TRBV7-9 with TRBJ1-2; 7 bases are shared with TRBD1. This CDR3 has 14 residues. CDR1 is SEHNR, CDR2 FQNEAQ, per germline (reference sequence). The trim removed 3 bases at V and 4 bases at J, leaving 5 bases unmatched. CDR3 protein: CASSLTGTVYGYTF. The CDR3 coding sequence is TGTGCCAGCAGCTTGACAGGGACAGTCTATGGCTACACCTTC.

The genes are TRBV28 and TRBJ2-7; 7 bases fit TRBD2. The germline CDR1 and CDR2 sequences are MDHEN and SYDVKM. Unmatched junction bases numbered 10, after V lost 3 bases and J lost 2 bases. The CDR3 extends over 16 amino acids. CDR3 loop: CASSFSRGSGPYEQYF. The DNA of the CDR3 is TGTGCCAGCAGTTTCTCACGGGGTAGCGGGCCCTACGAGCAGTACTTC. The complete variable domain, with remaining parts taken from reference TRBV28 and TRBJ2-7, reads DVKVTQSSRYLVKRTGEKVFLECVQDMDHENMFWYRQDPGLGLRLIYFSYDVKMKEKGDIPEGYSVSREKKERFSLILESASTNQTSMYLCASSFSRGSGPYEQYFGPGTRLTVT.

This chain connects TRBV15 to TRBJ2-1; 9 bases fit TRBD1. Germline V gene data show CDR1 as LNHNV and CDR2 as YYDKDF (reference sequence). V lost 5 bases and J lost 6; bases outside the gene matches: 14. This CDR3 comprises 17 residues. This chain's CDR3 is CATSVNPGTGKFNEQFF. The CDR3 DNA sequence: TGTGCCACCAGCGTCAACCCGGGGACAGGGAAGTTCAATGAGCAGTTCTTC.

The J gene is TRBJ2-7, the V gene TRBV18; no clear D gene. From germline, CDR1 is KGHSH and CDR2 LQKENI. This CDR3 contains 16 residues. V dropped 4 bases and J dropped 6 bases, with 22 bases sitting between them. CDR3 DNA: TGTGCCAGCTCACGCGCTAGTGGGCTAGTGGGCTCCGAGCAGTACTTC. It is translated as CASSRASGLVGSEQYF.

The V and J genes are TRBV11-2 and TRBJ1-1, with no clear D. The length of the CDR3 is 14 residues. The V end was cut by 5 bases, the J end by 1 base, with 11 bases between. Germline CDR1 reads SGHAT; CDR2 reads FQNNGV. The CDR3: CASSLGPRNTEAFF. For the CDR3, the DNA is TGTGCCAGCAGCCTAGGACCGAGGAACACTGAAGCTTTCTTT.